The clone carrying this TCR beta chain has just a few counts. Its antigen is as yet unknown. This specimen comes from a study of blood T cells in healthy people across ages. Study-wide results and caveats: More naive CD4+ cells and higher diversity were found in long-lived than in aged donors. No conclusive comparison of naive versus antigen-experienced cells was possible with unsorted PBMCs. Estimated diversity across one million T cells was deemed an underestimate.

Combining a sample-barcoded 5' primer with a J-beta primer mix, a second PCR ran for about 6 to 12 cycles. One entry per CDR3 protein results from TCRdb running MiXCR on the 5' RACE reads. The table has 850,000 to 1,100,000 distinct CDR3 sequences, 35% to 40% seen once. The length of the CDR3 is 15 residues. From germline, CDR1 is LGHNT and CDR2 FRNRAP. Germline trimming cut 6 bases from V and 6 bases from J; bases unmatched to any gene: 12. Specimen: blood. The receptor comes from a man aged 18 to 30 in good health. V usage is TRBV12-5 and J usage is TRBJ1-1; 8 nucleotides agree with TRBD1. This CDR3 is CASGFTTGDFPEAFF. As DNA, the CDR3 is TGTGCTAGTGGCTTCACGACAGGGGACTTTCCTGAAGCTTTCTTT.